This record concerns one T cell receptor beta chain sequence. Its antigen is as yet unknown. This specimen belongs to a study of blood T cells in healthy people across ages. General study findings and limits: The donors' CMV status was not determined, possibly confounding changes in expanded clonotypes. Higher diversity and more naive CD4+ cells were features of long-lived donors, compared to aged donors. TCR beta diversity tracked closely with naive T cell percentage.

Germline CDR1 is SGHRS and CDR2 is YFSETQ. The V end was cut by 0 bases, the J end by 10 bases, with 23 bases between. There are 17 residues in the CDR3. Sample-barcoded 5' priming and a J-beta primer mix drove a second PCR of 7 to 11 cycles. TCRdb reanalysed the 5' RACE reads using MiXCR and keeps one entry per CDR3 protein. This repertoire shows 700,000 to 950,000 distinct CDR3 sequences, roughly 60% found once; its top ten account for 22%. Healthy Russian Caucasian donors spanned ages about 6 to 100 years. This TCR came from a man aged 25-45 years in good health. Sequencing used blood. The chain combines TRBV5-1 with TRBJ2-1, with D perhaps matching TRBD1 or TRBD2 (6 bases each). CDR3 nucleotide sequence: TGCGCCAGCAGCTTGGCCATCGGAGGGGACACCGATGGAGAGCAGTTCTTC. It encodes CASSLAIGGDTDGEQFF.